The 25 T cell receptor beta chains reported below all come from one sample, sequenced in a study of blood T cell repertoires in COVID-19. The table came from immunoSEQ multiplex PCR; TCRdb's copy has only in-frame clones and leaves some out. Among about 44,000 clones listed, roughly 90% were seen once. Sequencing used peripheral blood. These receptors were obtained from an elderly woman in a cohort sampled during active or convalescent COVID-19.

The sample holds one count of this clone. J is TRBJ1-1 and V is TRBV10-1; D unresolved. This CDR3 is 14 amino acids long. Germline V gene sequence: CDR1 WNHNN, CDR2 SYGVQD (reference sequence). Trimming left V 2 bases short and J 3 bases short, with 10 bases between. CDR3 protein: CASSEAGTDTEAFF. The CDR3 DNA reads as TGCGCCAGCAGTGAGGCGGGAACGGACACTGAAGCTTTCTTT.

The V and J genes are TRBV27 and TRBJ2-1, with a weak D call TRBD2 (6 bases). Trimming shortened V by 4 bases and J by 0 bases, and 19 bases separated the two germline ends. Per germline, CDR1 MNHEY and CDR2 SMNVEV (reference sequence). The CDR3 length is 18 residues. The CDR3 spells CASSSPRERSSSYNEQFF. The DNA for the CDR3 is TGTGCCAGCAGTTCCCCCCGGGAGCGGAGCAGCTCCTACAATGAGCAGTTCTTC.

The rearrangement joins TRBV6-6 to TRBJ2-1; 8 nucleotides align to TRBD2. Germline loops: CDR1 MNHNY, CDR2 SVGAGI (reference sequence). J lost 9 bases, V lost 7 bases, and 11 bases had no gene match. This CDR3 region has 14 residues. The CDR3 here is CASKTISGTSEQFF. The CDR3 region has the DNA TGTGCCAGCAAAACGATTAGCGGGACTAGTGAGCAGTTCTTC.

The chain has TRBV27 and TRBJ2-2; TRBD2 might be the D (6 bases). Trimming took off 5 bases at V and 5 bases at J, with 24 bases between the two ends. CDR1 and CDR2 from the germline V gene are MNHEY and SMNVEV (reference sequence). The CDR3 covers 18 residues. The CDR3 DNA is TGTGCCAGCAGTCCAGCCGGGACTGGCCTGGCGGCGACCGGGGAGCTGTTTTTT. Translating it yields CASSPAGTGLAATGELFF.

The chain has TRBV6-5 and TRBJ2-7; 9 positions match TRBD1. V dropped 6 bases and J dropped 3; count of bases not matched to a gene: 9. The germline gives CDR1 MNHEY, CDR2 SVGAGI. This CDR3 is built from 15 residues. The CDR3 here is CASSAPGQGNYEQYF. In nucleotides, the CDR3 is TGTGCCAGCAGCGCCCCGGGACAGGGTAACTACGAGCAGTACTTC.

This chain joins TRBV19 and TRBJ1-2; no definite D call. The germline V gene has CDR1 LNHDA and CDR2 SQIVND (reference sequence). V shed 4 bases and J shed 5 bases, with 11 bases lying between them. The CDR3 runs 13 residues. The CDR3 here is CASSTGIRYGYTF. CDR3 nucleotides: TGTGCCAGTAGTACCGGGATTCGATATGGCTACACCTTC.

The chain is built from TRBV12-3 or TRBV12-4 and TRBJ1-1, with a tentative D call TRBD1 (5 bases). This CDR3 spans 13 amino acids. Trimming left V 6 bases short and J 0 bases short, with 8 bases between. CDR3 nucleotides: TGTGCCAGCAGGGGGCAGATGAACACTGAAGCTTTCTTT. Protein sequence: CASRGQMNTEAFF.

The CDR3 DNA sequence: TGTGCCAGCAGCTTAGGACTCGTAGCGGGATTAGGCGAGCAGTACTTC. This encodes CASSLGLVAGLGEQYF. This chain connects TRBV7-2 to TRBJ2-7, with 8 bases aligning to TRBD2. Germline V gene sequence: CDR1 SGHTA, CDR2 FQGNSA. With V trimmed by 1 base and J by 6 bases, 11 bases remained unmatched. The CDR3 sequence is 16 residues long.

The CDR3 DNA follows: TGTGCCAGCAGCCACCGGGACAGGAGCTCCTACGAGCAGTACTTC. Translating gives CASSHRDRSSYEQYF. The chain links TRBV11-3 to TRBJ2-7; 8 bases fit TRBD1. Germline loops: CDR1 SGHNT, CDR2 YENEEA. After removal of 5 bases from V and 0 bases from J, the junction contained 6 bases not matched to a gene. The length of the CDR3 is 15 residues.

This clone was seen a handful of times. J is TRBJ1-1 and V is TRBV6-2 or TRBV6-3; D gene ambiguous. The CDR3 runs 17 residues. The V gene lost 3 bases and the J gene lost 3 bases, with 20 bases spanning the gap. CDR1 is MNHEY and CDR2 is SVGEGT in the germline V gene. This CDR3 is CASSYSLSAYLYTEAFF. The CDR3 DNA is TGTGCCAGCAGTTATAGTTTGTCCGCCTACCTTTACACTGAAGCTTTCTTT.

This sequence joins TRBV24-1 and TRBJ2-1, with TRBD2 matching 11 bases. This CDR3 is 15 amino acids long. The germline gives CDR1 KGHDR, CDR2 SFDVKD. J lost 10 bases, V lost 7 bases, and 11 bases had no gene match. The CDR3 region is CATSATSGRGREQFF. DNA of the CDR3: TGTGCCACCAGCGCTACTAGCGGGAGAGGGCGAGAGCAGTTCTTC.

The rearrangement links TRBV11-2 to TRBJ1-4; D uncertain. The V gene's germline CDR1 is SGHAT and CDR2 FQNNGV. Trimming took 1 base from V and 0 from J, leaving 6 bases between them. The CDR3 totals 15 residues. The CDR3 region is CASSLARPTNEKLFF. Here the CDR3 DNA reads TGTGCCAGCAGCTTAGCCAGGCCAACTAATGAAAAACTGTTTTTT. The full variable domain, rest sourced from reference TRBV11-2 and TRBJ1-4, is EAGVAQSPRYKIIEKRQSVAFWCNPISGHATLYWYQQILGQGPKLLIQFQNNGVVDDSQLPKDRFSAERLKGVDSTLKIQPAKLEDSAVYLCASSLARPTNEKLFFGSGTQLSVL.

The V gene is TRBV11-2, the J gene TRBJ1-3; possibly TRBD1 for D (5 bases). The CDR3 runs to 14 residues. V was shortened by 5 bases and J by 4 bases, with 12 bases between the two germline ends. Germline values: CDR1 SGHAT, CDR2 FQNNGV. CDR3 protein: CASSRGGIGNTIYF. Here the CDR3 DNA reads TGTGCCAGCAGCCGCGGGGGGATCGGAAACACCATATATTTT.

The J gene is TRBJ2-3, the V gene TRBV5-1, with D tentatively TRBD1 (6 bases). In germline, CDR1 is SGHRS, CDR2 YFSETQ. The CDR3 contains 15 residues. With 1 base removed from V and 1 base from J, the gap between germline ends came to 10 bases. The CDR3 DNA follows: TGCGCCAGCAGCTTGTACAGGGCCCGCACAGATACGCAGTATTTT. Amino acids: CASSLYRARTDTQYF.

The rearrangement joins TRBV24-1 to TRBJ2-3; 7 bases are shared with TRBD1. The trim removed 3 bases at V and 6 bases at J, leaving 5 bases unmatched. The CDR3 extends over 14 amino acids. CDR1 is KGHDR and CDR2 is SFDVKD in the germline V gene. The CDR3 DNA reads as TGTGCCACCAGTGATGGGACAGTTTATGATACGCAGTATTTT. This encodes CATSDGTVYDTQYF.

J is TRBJ1-5 and V is TRBV21-1. TRBV21-1 is given as a pseudogene. The CDR3 totals 16 residues. The CDR3 spells CASSTGGGKVWQPQHF. CDR3 sequence (DNA): TGTGCCAGCAGCACGGGCGGCGGGAAGGTATGGCAGCCCCAGCATTTT.

This clone was observed a single time. The J gene is TRBJ1-6, the V gene TRBV3-1 (or the pseudogene TRBV3-2); the match to TRBD1 covers 8 bases. The CDR3 length is 17 residues. The germline V gene has CDR1 LGHDT and CDR2 YNNKEL (reference sequence). Germline trimming cut 3 bases from V and 5 bases from J; bases unmatched to any gene: 9. DNA of the CDR3: TGTGCCAGCAGCCACCTGACAGGGGCGGTAAATAATTCACCCCTCCACTTT. The encoded protein is CASSHLTGAVNNSPLHF.

The rearrangement joins TRBV9 to TRBJ2-7; TRBD1 matches at 9 bases. This CDR3 has 15 amino acids. V lost 4 bases and J lost 3; bases outside the gene matches: 8. The germline CDR1 and CDR2 sequences are SGDLS and YYNGEE. CDR3: CASSPTGTGIYEQYF. The CDR3 bases are TGTGCCAGCAGCCCCACCGGGACAGGGATCTACGAGCAGTACTTC.

This chain joins TRBV28 and TRBJ1-6; 7 nucleotides agree with TRBD1. Germline assignment: CDR1 MDHEN and CDR2 SYDVKM. V dropped 7 bases and J dropped 2; count of bases not matched to a gene: 11. This CDR3 has 17 residues. The CDR3 bases are TGTGCCAGCACTCCCCCCCCGGGGACAGCCTATAATTCACCCCTCCACTTT. Protein: CASTPPPGTAYNSPLHF.

The chain employs TRBV2 and TRBJ2-1; TRBD2 matches at 9 bases. With V trimmed by 5 bases and J by 0 bases, 2 bases remained unmatched. The germline V gene encodes CDR1 SNHLY and CDR2 FYNNEI. The CDR3 totals 15 residues. The CDR3 region is CASSFSGSSYNEQFF. CDR3 DNA sequence: TGTGCCAGCAGTTTTAGCGGGAGCTCCTACAATGAGCAGTTCTTC. The whole variable domain, filled in from reference TRBV2 and TRBJ2-1, reads EPEVTQTPSHQVTQMGQEVILRCVPISNHLYFYWYRQILGQKVEFLVSFYNNEISEKSEIFDDQFSVERPDGSNFTLKIRSTKLEDSAMYFCASSFSGSSYNEQFFGPGTRLTVL.

This clone was counted a few times. The chain couples TRBV7-9 to TRBJ2-7; D possibly corresponds to TRBD1 (5 bases). V dropped 0 bases and J dropped 5 bases, with 8 bases sitting between them. CDR1 is SEHNR and CDR2 is FQNEAQ in the germline V gene (reference sequence). This CDR3 is 13 amino acids long. CDR3 region: CASSLADNNEQYF. CDR3 coding DNA: TGTGCCAGCAGCTTAGCGGACAATAACGAGCAGTACTTC.

The chain carries TRBV4-2 and TRBJ2-7, with D maybe TRBD1 (6 bases). The CDR3 length is 11 residues. The germline CDR1 and CDR2 sequences are LGHNA and YNFKEQ. Trimming took off 2 bases at V and 11 bases at J, with 10 bases between the two ends. The DNA for the CDR3 is TGTGCCAGCAGCCAACAGGGACATGAGTACTTC. This encodes CASSQQGHEYF.

This chain connects TRBV5-1 to TRBJ2-1, with 8 bases matching TRBD1. The trim removed 3 bases at V and 4 bases at J, leaving 3 bases unmatched. There are 14 residues in the CDR3. From germline, CDR1 is SGHRS and CDR2 YFSETQ. CDR3 bases: TGCGCCAGCAGCTCCGGACAGGGATACAATGAGCAGTTCTTC. Its translation is CASSSGQGYNEQFF.

V gene TRBV5-5 combines with J gene TRBJ1-3; D is possibly TRBD1 (6 bases). Germline loops: CDR1 SGHKS, CDR2 YYEKEE (reference sequence). Between the trimmed V and J ends, which lost 2 bases and 4 bases, there was a span of 10 bases. The CDR3 is made up of 14 amino acids. The DNA of the CDR3 is TGTGCCAGCAGCTTCCACGGACAGGGAAACACCATATATTTT. Translation: CASSFHGQGNTIYF.

J is TRBJ2-5 and V is TRBV5-4; the match to TRBD1 covers 8 bases. There are 14 residues in the CDR3. In germline, CDR1 is SGHNT, CDR2 YYREEE (reference sequence). After removal of 2 bases from V and 5 bases from J, the junction contained 5 bases not matched to a gene. CDR3 nucleotide sequence: TGTGCCAGCAGCTTTCAGGGGGCGACGGAGACCCAGTACTTC. It translates to CASSFQGATETQYF.